The present T cell receptor beta chain was sequenced within a study of blood T cells in healthy people across ages. Study-wide points: TCR beta diversity was tightly associated with the proportion of naive T cells.

The CDR3 runs to 14 residues. Trimming stripped 5 bases from V and 4 bases from J, with 14 bases between. This clonotype occurred many times. What it binds is not known. A second PCR, run for about 7 to 11 cycles, used a sample-barcoded 5' primer plus a J-beta primer mix. TCRdb re-analysed the 5' RACE reads in MiXCR, keeping a single row per CDR3 protein. This sample has approximately 800,000 distinct CDR3 sequences; about 36% occur once, and the top ten carry 10% to 15%. The specimen sequenced was blood. This sequence was found in a man between 18 and 29 years old in good health. The chain employs TRBV12-3 or TRBV12-4 and TRBJ1-2; the D gene is possibly TRBD1 (5 bases). CDR3 sequence: CASSRDGPSYGYTF. The DNA of the CDR3 is TGTGCCAGCAGTAGGGACGGACCGTCCTATGGCTACACCTTC.